The 9 T cell receptor beta chains given below trace back to one sample, sequenced in a study of radiotherapy plus CTLA-4 blockade in lung cancer. TCRdb keeps only in-frame clones here, not all; method: immunoSEQ multiplex PCR. The sample yields tens of thousands of clones, around 78% seen once. The sample in question was peripheral blood, obtained from a patient treated with radiotherapy plus ipilimumab. The receptors were sampled from a human donor with non-small cell lung cancer whose response to radiotherapy plus ipilimumab could not be evaluated. Some clones in this sample may be carry-over from other donors' samples.

This chain connects TRBV5-1 to TRBJ2-7; 8 bases are shared with TRBD1. This CDR3 has 13 residues. Trimming at V came to 5 bases and at J to 2 bases, leaving 3 bases not matched to a gene. Germline values: CDR1 SGHRS, CDR2 YFSETQ. The CDR3 spells CASREDRAYEQYF. The CDR3, as DNA: TGCGCCAGCAGGGAGGACAGGGCCTACGAGCAGTACTTC.

V gene TRBV2 combines with J gene TRBJ2-1; 11 positions agree with TRBD2. Germline V gives CDR1 SNHLY, CDR2 FYNNEI. V shed 5 bases, J shed 15 bases, and the junction held 6 bases outside the gene matches. CDR3 length equals 12 residues. The CDR3 region has the DNA TGTGCCAGCAGTCAACTAGCGGGGGACCGGTTCTTC. This codes for CASSQLAGDRFF.

This clone was picked up a small number of times. The chain employs TRBV6-6 and TRBJ1-2; tentatively, D is TRBD1 (5 bases). Germline V gene lookup returns CDR1 MNHNY and CDR2 SVGAGI (reference sequence). Trimming stripped 5 bases from V and 0 bases from J, with 10 bases between. CDR3 length equals 14 residues. This chain's CDR3 is CASSVGGANYGYTF. The CDR3 nucleotides are TGTGCCAGCAGTGTGGGGGGGGCTAACTATGGCTACACCTTC.

J is TRBJ2-2 and V is TRBV18; D remains unclear. Deletions cut 3 bases from V and 8 bases from J, with 13 bases between. There are 14 residues in the CDR3. Looked up from germline, CDR1 is KGHSH and CDR2 is LQKENI. CDR3 loop: CASSPNTRRGELFF. The CDR3 DNA reads as TGTGCCAGCTCACCTAATACTCGGAGAGGGGAGCTGTTTTTT.

J is TRBJ2-7 and V is TRBV6-5; D perhaps matches TRBD1 (5 bases). V lost 2 bases and J lost 6, with 17 bases in between. This CDR3 has 15 amino acids. From germline, CDR1 is MNHEY and CDR2 SVGAGI. CDR3 loop: CASSYGQGGFSEQYF. The CDR3 bases are TGTGCCAGCAGTTACGGGCAGGGTGGGTTCTCCGAGCAGTACTTC.

This chain uses TRBV2 with TRBJ1-2; 10 bases agree with TRBD1. V lost 6 bases and J lost 1; bases outside the gene matches: 5. This CDR3 contains 15 residues. Germline lookup yields CDR1 SNHLY and CDR2 FYNNEI. The DNA of the CDR3 is TGTGCCAGCAGCCGACAGGGGGCAAGTAACTATGGCTACACCTTC. Amino acids: CASSRQGASNYGYTF.

The chain carries TRBV5-6 and TRBJ2-7, with 10 bases fitting TRBD2. Trimming took 0 bases from V and 5 from J; bases not matched to a gene: 2. The CDR3 totals 14 residues. Germline loops: CDR1 SGHDT, CDR2 YYEEEE. The CDR3 nucleotides read TGTGCCAGCAGCTTGGTAGCGGGGGGACACGAGCAGTACTTC. It specifies CASSLVAGGHEQYF.

V is TRBV6-6 and J is TRBJ1-6; 8 bases fit TRBD1. Trimming took 2 bases from V and 6 from J; bases not matched to a gene: 6. Germline CDR1 MNHNY, CDR2 SVGAGI (reference sequence). The CDR3 runs to 16 residues. The CDR3 DNA follows: TGTGCCAGCAGTTACGCTTGGACAGGGAGTAATTCACCCCTCCACTTT. Protein sequence: CASSYAWTGSNSPLHF.

In this sample, this clone turned up once. The gene calls are TRBV7-3 and TRBJ1-1; tentatively, D is TRBD1 (5 bases). The CDR3 consists of 13 residues. Trimming removed 5 bases at V and 0 bases at J, with 7 bases between. Germline CDR1 SGHTA, CDR2 FQGTGA. The CDR3 DNA reads TGTGCCAGCAGCAAACAGGTGAACACTGAAGCTTTCTTT. Translation gives CASSKQVNTEAFF.